These 8 T cell receptor beta chains were sequenced from one sample in a study of CD8 T cells in ankylosing spondylitis. Via MiXCR, TCRdb re-called the 5' RACE reads, giving one row per CDR3 protein. The table shows about 230,000 distinct CDR3 sequences, with approximately 7.6% occurring only once. The material sequenced was blood, either unsorted or a sorted T cell fraction (not recorded which). The receptors originated from a female donor with ankylosing spondylitis or in good health (not recorded which).

This chain uses TRBV5-5 with TRBJ1-1; D is possibly TRBD1 (5 bases). This CDR3 is built from 14 residues. The V and J ends lost 3 bases and 4 bases respectively, with 13 bases between them. Germline CDR1 SGHKS, CDR2 YYEKEE (reference sequence). DNA for the CDR3: TGTGCCAGCAGCTACATTGACAGTCTCACTGAAGCTTTCTTT. It yields the protein CASSYIDSLTEAFF. The whole variable domain, remainder taken from reference TRBV5-5 and TRBJ1-1, is DAGVTQSPTHLIKTRGQQVTLRCSPISGHKSVSWYQQVLGQGPQFIFQYYEKEERGRGNFPDRFSARQFPNYSSELNVNALLLGDSALYLCASSYIDSLTEAFFGQGTRLTVV.

This clonotype was picked up many times. The chain carries TRBV9 and TRBJ1-1; D is uncertain. Germline V gene lookup returns CDR1 SGDLS and CDR2 YYNGEE. This CDR3 is 16 amino acids long. V lost 2 bases to trimming and J lost 2 bases, with 16 bases between them. The CDR3, as DNA: TGTGCCAGCAGCGTTAATCCCCACCGGGGTAACACTGAAGCTTTCTTT. It encodes CASSVNPHRGNTEAFF.

This clonotype has ten or more counts. The V call is TRBV10-3, the J call TRBJ1-6, with 8 bases matching TRBD1. Germline CDR1 reads ENHRY; CDR2 reads SYGVKD. The CDR3 has 14 residues. Losses at the gene ends were 3 bases for V and 8 bases for J; bases not matched to a gene: 3. CDR3 loop: CAISEQGEDSPLHF. The CDR3 bases are TGTGCCATCAGTGAACAGGGGGAAGATTCACCCCTCCACTTT.

In its sample, this clonotype was seen many times. This rearrangement joins TRBV9 to TRBJ2-6; TRBD1 aligns across 8 bases. The junction had 5 bases not matched to a gene; V was cut back by 0 bases and J by 0 bases. Germline-derived CDR1 and CDR2 are SGDLS and YYNGEE. This CDR3 has 18 residues. The CDR3 nucleotides read TGTGCCAGCAGCGTAGTTGGACAGGGTCACTCTGGGGCCAACGTCCTGACTTTC. Translating it yields CASSVVGQGHSGANVLTF.

In nucleotides, the CDR3 is TGTGCCTCCGGCCCGGGGGATACGCAGTATTTT. Protein sequence: CASGPGDTQYF. The chain links TRBV5-6 to TRBJ2-3; D may be TRBD2 (5 bases). The CDR3 covers 11 residues. Deletions cut 10 bases from V and 6 bases from J, with 12 bases between. The germline V gene encodes CDR1 SGHDT and CDR2 YYEEEE.

This clonotype was detected many times. The J gene is TRBJ2-5, the V gene TRBV7-2, with a tentative D call TRBD1 (6 bases). The ends were cut back, 0 bases at V and 5 bases at J, with 10 bases in the middle. Germline lookup yields CDR1 SGHTA and CDR2 FQGNSA. The CDR3 length is 14 residues. The CDR3 nucleotides are TGTGCCAGCAGCTTAGCGCCAGGGGCGGAGACCCAGTACTTC. Its translation is CASSLAPGAETQYF.

The CDR3 nucleotides read TGTGCCAGCACCCCCTCGGCTTCGTGGCCCTATGGCTACACCTTC. Encoded protein: CASTPSASWPYGYTF. This rearrangement joins TRBV27 to TRBJ1-2; no definite D call. There are 15 residues in the CDR3. V was trimmed by 7 bases and J by 4 bases, leaving 19 bases between them. CDR1 is MNHEY, CDR2 SMNVEV, per germline (reference sequence).

This clonotype came up a few times. The chain couples TRBV7-9 to TRBJ2-1; D not certain. Trimming took off 5 bases at V and 5 bases at J, with 10 bases between the two ends. This CDR3 has 13 residues. Germline V gene data show CDR1 as SEHNR and CDR2 as FQNEAQ (reference sequence). The CDR3 protein is CASSTGNHNEQFF. The CDR3 region has the DNA TGTGCCAGCAGCACCGGAAATCACAATGAGCAGTTCTTC.